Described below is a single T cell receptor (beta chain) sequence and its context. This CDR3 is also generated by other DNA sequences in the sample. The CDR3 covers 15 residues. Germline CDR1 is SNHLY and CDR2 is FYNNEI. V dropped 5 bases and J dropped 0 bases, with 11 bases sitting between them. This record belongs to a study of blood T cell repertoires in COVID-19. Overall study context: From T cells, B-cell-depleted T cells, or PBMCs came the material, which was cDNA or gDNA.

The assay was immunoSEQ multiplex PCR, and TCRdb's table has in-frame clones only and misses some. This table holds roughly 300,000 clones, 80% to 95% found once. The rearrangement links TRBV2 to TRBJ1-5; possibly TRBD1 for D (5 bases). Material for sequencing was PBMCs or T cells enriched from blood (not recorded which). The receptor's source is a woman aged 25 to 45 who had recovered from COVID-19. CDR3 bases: TGTGCCAGCAGTCCCCGGGGGTATAGCAATCAGCCCCAGCATTTT. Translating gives CASSPRGYSNQPQHF.